Below, 29 T cell receptor beta chains from the same sample are listed, as sequenced in a study of cytomegalovirus exposure and HLA in healthy donors (dated by TCRdb to about 2017). Libraries were built with the immunoSEQ multiplex PCR assay. For the multiplex PCR, a mixture combining 60 forward primers for TCR Vbeta segments and 13 reverse primers for TCR Jbeta segments was used. The clones in this table, taken by TCRdb from immuneACCESS, are in-frame only. Not every clone is retained; where verified, under half of the shortfall comes from an unresolved V gene, and the cause of the rest is unknown. For this sample the table gives just over 95,000 clones, of which about 81% were detected only once. The ten largest account for approximately 4% of the sample. Sequencing input: PBMCs. Source of these receptors: a woman in her thirties or forties in good health and CMV-seropositive.

This clone turned up a few times. The chain uses TRBV6-5 and TRBJ2-7; D perhaps matches TRBD1 (6 bases). V was clipped by 5 bases and J by 7 bases, with 12 bases between them. Germline assignment: CDR1 MNHEY and CDR2 SVGAGI. The CDR3 covers 12 residues. The CDR3 DNA reads TGTGCCAGCAGTCCAACAGGGATAGAGCAGTACTTC. It specifies CASSPTGIEQYF.

In its sample, this clone was seen a few times. The chain employs TRBV27 and TRBJ2-2, with D uncertain. Looked up from germline, CDR1 is MNHEY and CDR2 is SMNVEV (reference sequence). Trimming took off 0 bases at V and 0 bases at J, with 8 bases between the two ends. This CDR3 comprises 16 residues. CDR3 DNA sequence: TGTGCCAGCAGTTTATCTTACAGAACGAACACCGGGGAGCTGTTTTTT. It is translated as CASSLSYRTNTGELFF.

This rearrangement joins TRBV12-5 to TRBJ2-1; 10 nucleotides align to TRBD2. After removal of 3 bases from V and 7 bases from J, the junction contained 15 bases not matched to a gene. Germline lookup yields CDR1 LGHNT and CDR2 FRNRAP. The CDR3 covers 18 residues. CDR3 sequence: CASGFPPSTSGISNEQFF. In nucleotides, the CDR3 is TGTGCTAGTGGTTTTCCCCCTTCCACTAGCGGGATATCTAATGAGCAGTTCTTC.

This chain connects TRBV30 to TRBJ2-1; 11 nucleotides match TRBD2. Germline CDR1 is GTSNPN and CDR2 is SVGIG (reference sequence). V shed 3 bases, J shed 4 bases, and the junction held 5 bases outside the gene matches. CDR3 size: 15 residues. CDR3: CAWSVSGRGYNEQFF. The CDR3, as DNA: TGTGCCTGGAGCGTTAGCGGGAGGGGTTACAATGAGCAGTTCTTC. Full variable domain (remainder filled in from reference TRBV30 and TRBJ2-1): SQTIHQWPATLVQPVGSPLSLECTVEGTSNPNLYWYRQAAGRGLQLLFYSVGIGQISSEVPQNLSASRPQDRQFILSSKKLLLSDSGFYLCAWSVSGRGYNEQFFGPGTRLTVL.

V and J are TRBV4-1 and TRBJ1-1, with no clear D. The CDR3 totals 17 residues. Looked up from germline, CDR1 is MGHRA and CDR2 is YSYEKL. Trimming took off 2 bases at V and 3 bases at J, with 19 bases between the two ends. The CDR3 nucleotides read TGCGCCAGCAGCCAACCCTTCGGGAGGGTGTCATACACTGAAGCTTTCTTT. Translated, it gives CASSQPFGRVSYTEAFF.

This clone was observed a single time. The rearrangement joins TRBV19 to TRBJ1-2; D is unresolved. Germline CDR1 LNHDA, CDR2 SQIVND (reference sequence). The CDR3 has 14 residues. Trimming removed 7 bases at V and 8 bases at J, with 20 bases between. The DNA for the CDR3 is TGTGCCAGTATACACCCGAATGGGCCCAGAGGCTACACCTTC. It is translated as CASIHPNGPRGYTF.

V is TRBV7-9 and J is TRBJ1-6; no clear D gene. The V end was cut by 1 base, the J end by 10 bases, with 14 bases between. This CDR3 has 15 amino acids. Germline CDR1 and CDR2: SEHNR and FQNEAQ (reference sequence). CDR3 amino acids: CASSLGSPRGSPLHF. The CDR3 DNA is TGTGCCAGCAGCTTAGGGTCACCAAGAGGGTCACCCCTCCACTTT.

The V call is TRBV5-1, the J call TRBJ2-3; 7 bases match TRBD1. V gave up 4 bases and J gave up 2 bases; unmatched junction bases: 7. CDR1 is SGHRS, CDR2 YFSETQ, per germline. CDR3 length: 15 residues. This chain's CDR3 is CASSPTGVNTDTQYF. DNA for the CDR3: TGCGCCAGCAGCCCCACAGGGGTTAACACAGATACGCAGTATTTT.

V usage is TRBV7-6 and J usage is TRBJ2-1; 9 positions agree with TRBD2. Germline loops: CDR1 SGHVS, CDR2 FNYEAQ. The CDR3 is 16 amino acids. Trimming removed 1 base from V and 4 bases from J; junction bases left unmatched: 5. CDR3 sequence: CASSLGLAEPYNEQFF. The CDR3 region has the DNA TGTGCCAGCAGCTTAGGACTAGCGGAGCCATACAATGAGCAGTTCTTC.

This clone was seen only a few times. The chain employs TRBV5-1 and TRBJ2-1, with TRBD2 matching 8 bases. In germline, CDR1 is SGHRS, CDR2 YFSETQ. Trimming cost V 0 bases and J 4 bases; bases outside gene matches: 3. The CDR3 contains 15 residues. The CDR3 loop reads CASSLGTSIYNEQFF. The DNA of the CDR3 is TGCGCCAGCAGCTTGGGGACTAGCATTTACAATGAGCAGTTCTTC.

This clone has a handful of counts. CDR3 residues: CASSLIGTDPMNTEAFF. The CDR3 DNA follows: TGTGCCAGCAGCTTGATAGGGACAGATCCTATGAACACTGAAGCTTTCTTT. The V and J genes are TRBV5-6 and TRBJ1-1; 7 nucleotides line up with TRBD1. V lost 1 base, J lost 0 bases, and 9 bases stayed unmatched. The CDR3 runs to 17 residues. Germline values: CDR1 SGHDT, CDR2 YYEEEE.

The chain is built from TRBV7-9 and TRBJ2-3, with a possible D match to TRBD2 (5 bases). The CDR3 is 19 residues long. The V gene's germline CDR1 is SEHNR and CDR2 FQNEAQ (reference sequence). Trimming took off 4 bases at V and 1 base at J, with 24 bases between the two ends. The CDR3 here is CASSSVDVDYLWGTDTQYF. The CDR3 DNA reads as TGTGCCAGCAGCTCAGTGGATGTAGACTACCTCTGGGGCACAGATACGCAGTATTTT. Using reference TRBV7-9 and TRBJ2-3 for the parts outside the CDR3, the full variable domain is DTGVSQNPRHKITKRGQNVTFRCDPISEHNRLYWYRQTLGQGPEFLTYFQNEAQLEKSRLLSDRFSAERPKGSFSTLEIQRTEQGDSAMYLCASSSVDVDYLWGTDTQYFGPGTRLTVL.

This sequence joins TRBV7-9 and TRBJ2-1; 8 bases align to TRBD2. CDR3 size: 16 residues. The V segment lost 4 bases and the J segment 4 bases; nucleotides outside the gene matches: 9. CDR1 is SEHNR and CDR2 is FQNEAQ in the germline V gene (reference sequence). CDR3 in DNA: TGTGCCAGCAGCTCCTTCAGCGGGAGAGAGTACAATGAGCAGTTCTTC. Translation: CASSSFSGREYNEQFF.

This chain connects TRBV29-1 to TRBJ1-1; D is possibly TRBD1 (6 bases). The length of the CDR3 is 13 residues. CDR1 and CDR2 (germline): SQVTM, ANQGSEA. V dropped 3 bases and J dropped 7 bases, with 15 bases sitting between them. Here the CDR3 DNA reads TGCAGCGTTGACCACAGGGAAGCTCTTGAAGCTTTCTTT. Its translation: CSVDHREALEAFF. The whole variable domain, filled in from reference TRBV29-1 and TRBJ1-1, reads SAVISQKPSRDICQRGTSLTIQCQVDSQVTMMFWYRQQPGQSLTLIATANQGSEATYESGFVIDKFPISRPNLTFSTLTVSNMSPEDSSIYLCSVDHREALEAFFGQGTRLTVV.

This rearrangement joins TRBV7-9 to TRBJ2-1, with 8 bases that match TRBD2. This CDR3 comprises 19 residues. From germline, CDR1 is SEHNR and CDR2 FQNEAQ (reference sequence). V lost 5 bases to trimming and J lost 6 bases; unmatched junction nucleotides: 21. The CDR3 DNA reads as TGTGCCAGCAGCGAACCCCTAAACACGCGACTAGCGTCTTTCAATGAGCAGTTCTTC. This translates into CASSEPLNTRLASFNEQFF.

The chain has TRBV29-1 and TRBJ2-1; no clear D. Trimming pared 0 bases from V and 5 bases from J, leaving 14 bases between. CDR1 is SQVTM, CDR2 ANQGSEA, per germline. CDR3 length: 15 amino acids. CDR3 bases: TGCAGCGTTGAAGATCTGGTTAGTCCCCACAATGAGCAGTTCTTC. This codes for CSVEDLVSPHNEQFF.

The V and J genes are TRBV28 and TRBJ2-5; 9 positions agree with TRBD1. The length of the CDR3 is 13 residues. Germline V gene lookup returns CDR1 MDHEN and CDR2 SYDVKM. Trimming cost V 4 bases and J 5 bases; bases outside gene matches: 2. CDR3 sequence reads: CASSSDRGETQYF. CDR3 nucleotide sequence: TGTGCCAGCAGTTCTGACAGGGGGGAGACCCAGTACTTC. Looking up the rest from reference TRBV28 and TRBJ2-5 gives the full variable domain: DVKVTQSSRYLVKRTGEKVFLECVQDMDHENMFWYRQDPGLGLRLIYFSYDVKMKEKGDIPEGYSVSREKKERFSLILESASTNQTSMYLCASSSDRGETQYFGPGTRLLVL.

The V gene is TRBV28, the J gene TRBJ1-6; 7 nucleotides align to TRBD1. CDR3 length: 14 amino acids. Germline V gene sequence: CDR1 MDHEN, CDR2 SYDVKM. The ends lost 6 bases at V and 8 bases at J; junction bases unmatched: 7. The CDR3 sequence: CASRRDRADSPLHF. The CDR3 DNA is TGTGCCAGCAGACGAGACAGGGCGGATTCACCCCTCCACTTT.

The V and J genes are TRBV5-1 and TRBJ2-5; 7 bases are shared with TRBD2. Per the germline V gene, CDR1 is SGHRS and CDR2 is YFSETQ. V lost 6 bases, J lost 2 bases, and 4 bases stayed unmatched. The CDR3 consists of 13 residues. CDR3 amino acids: CASTQGGQETQYF. CDR3 DNA sequence: TGCGCCAGCACGCAGGGAGGGCAAGAGACCCAGTACTTC. Full variable domain (rest looked up from reference TRBV5-1 and TRBJ2-5): KAGVTQTPRYLIKTRGQQVTLSCSPISGHRSVSWYQQTPGQGLQFLFEYFSETQRNKGNFPGRFSGRQFSNSRSEMNVSTLELGDSALYLCASTQGGQETQYFGPGTRLLVL.

As regards this clone: One end of the junction does not line up with germline, which may come from a read error. This sequence joins TRBV6-1 and TRBJ2-2; a weak D match, TRBD2 (6 bases). The CDR3 loop spans 17 amino acids. In germline, CDR1 is MNHNS, CDR2 SASEGT. The CDR3, as DNA: TGTGCCAGCAGTGAACCGAGATCTGGGGGGAACCCCGGGGAGCTGTTTTTT. Translation: CASSEPRSGGNPGELFF.

The genes are TRBV27 and TRBJ2-1, with D maybe TRBD1 (5 bases). There are 14 residues in the CDR3. The ends were cut back, 5 bases at V and 2 bases at J, with 10 bases in the middle. Looked up from germline, CDR1 is MNHEY and CDR2 is SMNVEV (reference sequence). CDR3 sequence reads: CASSAYRTYNEQFF. CDR3 nucleotide sequence: TGTGCCAGCAGTGCCTACAGGACCTACAATGAGCAGTTCTTC.

Worth noting for this clone: The same CDR3 also results from other DNA sequences found in this sample. This sequence joins TRBV7-9 and TRBJ2-5; 7 nucleotides align to TRBD2. In germline, CDR1 is SEHNR, CDR2 FQNEAQ (reference sequence). CDR3 length equals 13 residues. Trimming took 0 bases from V and 5 from J; bases not matched to a gene: 0. Here the CDR3 reads CASSLAGGETQYF. The CDR3 region has the DNA TGTGCCAGCAGCTTAGCGGGGGGGGAGACCCAGTACTTC.

The V gene is TRBV6-1, the J gene TRBJ2-1, with 7 positions matching TRBD2. V dropped 2 bases and J dropped 0; count of bases not matched to a gene: 4. This CDR3 comprises 16 residues. CDR1 is MNHNS and CDR2 is SASEGT in the germline V gene. The CDR3 here is CASSERSGGSYNEQFF. The DNA for the CDR3 is TGTGCCAGCAGTGAACGGTCGGGGGGCTCCTACAATGAGCAGTTCTTC.

This clone was seen only a few times. This same CDR3 is encoded by further DNA sequences in the sample. J is TRBJ2-2 and V is TRBV9, with D perhaps TRBD2 (5 bases). V was trimmed by 1 base and J by 2 bases, leaving 6 bases between them. The germline CDR1 and CDR2 sequences are SGDLS and YYNGEE. The CDR3 has 14 amino acids. CDR3 DNA sequence: TGTGCCAGCAGCGTAAGGACTAACACCGGGGAGCTGTTTTTT. This translates into CASSVRTNTGELFF.

This sequence joins TRBV7-2 and TRBJ2-1; D possibly corresponds to TRBD1 (5 bases). The CDR3 is made up of 13 amino acids. The germline V and J ends were trimmed by 5 bases and 10 bases, with 15 bases remaining between them. The germline CDR1 and CDR2 sequences are SGHTA and FQGNSA. DNA of the CDR3: TGTGCCAGCAGCCTAGGGTTGGGGCGGGAGCAGTTCTTC. Translating it yields CASSLGLGREQFF.

Concerning this clone itself: This sample also contains other DNA sequences that code for the same CDR3. The chain is built from TRBV7-9 and TRBJ2-1; 8 bases are shared with TRBD2. CDR3 length: 15 residues. Germline loops: CDR1 SEHNR, CDR2 FQNEAQ (reference sequence). J lost 5 bases, V lost 0 bases, and 3 bases had no gene match. CDR3 bases: TGTGCCAGCAGCTTAGCGCTAGCGGGTGACAATGAGCAGTTCTTC. It codes for CASSLALAGDNEQFF.

The rearrangement links TRBV5-6 to TRBJ2-5, with D hard to call. Looked up from germline, CDR1 is SGHDT and CDR2 is YYEEEE. The V gene lost 0 bases and the J gene lost 4 bases, with 4 bases spanning the gap. This CDR3 has 12 residues. CDR3 in DNA: TGTGCCAGCAGCTTGGCCGTAGAGACCCAGTACTTC. Translating it yields CASSLAVETQYF.

The chain links TRBV18 to TRBJ1-2; D is possibly TRBD1 (6 bases). In germline, CDR1 is KGHSH, CDR2 LQKENI. V was pared by 2 bases and J by 6 bases, with 16 bases between. The CDR3 spans 15 residues. Written as DNA, the CDR3 is TGTGCCAGCTCACCAATGGGGGCGATGGATCATGGCTACACCTTC. The encoded protein is CASSPMGAMDHGYTF.

The chain combines TRBV6-1 with TRBJ1-4; a weak D match, TRBD1 (6 bases). V shed 7 bases and J shed 4 bases, with 13 bases lying between them. CDR1 is MNHNS and CDR2 is SASEGT in the germline V gene. The CDR3 is 14 amino acids. CDR3 residues: CASTSTGFNEKLFF. The CDR3 coding sequence is TGTGCCAGCACCTCGACAGGCTTTAATGAAAAACTGTTTTTT.